Detailed here is one T cell receptor beta chain. These data belong to a study of T cells in Graves' hyperthyroidism and ophthalmopathy. RNA transcripts were the template for amplifying TCR beta CDR3 regions. HTBI primers were the set used in a first-round RT-PCR of the TCR CDR3. TCRdb processed the multiplex PCR reads anew with MiXCR; each CDR3 protein has one entry. Of around 420,000 distinct CDR3 sequences in the sample, 15% to 17% were seen once. The CDR3 is 12 amino acids. Trimming removed 2 bases from V and 10 bases from J, with 9 bases in between. The germline V gene encodes CDR1 LNHDA and CDR2 SQIVND (reference sequence).

Specimen: blood. This rearrangement joins TRBV19 to TRBJ2-1; D is unclear. The TCR originated in a woman aged 18-29 years with Graves' hyperthyroidism. This CDR3 is CASSIPPGEQFF. The CDR3 DNA reads TGTGCCAGTAGTATACCACCGGGCGAGCAGTTCTTC.